One and the same sample provided the 3 T cell receptor beta chains below, sequenced in a study of regulatory T cells in long-lasting Graves disease. Sample time point: persistent/refractory GD, antithyroid drugs over 5 years with positive TRAb. From PBMCs, RNA was extracted and then used to make the TCR library. Construction of the TCR beta libraries employed iRepertoire HTBI primers in conjunction with Arm-PCR of CDR3 regions. Using its own MiXCR run on the multiplex PCR reads, TCRdb lists one record per CDR3 protein. Of roughly 300,000 distinct CDR3 sequences listed, around a fifth are singletons. Sequences were derived from peripheral blood mononuclear cells (PBMCs), sampled when the disease was refractory, from a patient treated with antithyroid drugs. These TCRs come from a female donor with Graves disease.

CDR3 DNA sequence: TGTGCCAGCAGCCAAGCGACGATCCATCAGCCCCAGCATTTT. Translated, it gives CASSQATIHQPQHF. This chain links TRBV3-1 with TRBJ1-5; D is unresolved. The V end was cut by 1 base, the J end by 5 bases, with 9 bases between. The germline CDR1 and CDR2 sequences are LGHDT and YNNKEL (reference sequence). This CDR3 is 14 amino acids long.

This clonotype appeared a few times. V gene TRBV7-9 combines with J gene TRBJ1-3; D may be TRBD1 (6 bases). The CDR3 contains 15 residues. From germline, CDR1 is SEHNR and CDR2 FQNEAQ (reference sequence). V lost 3 bases to trimming and J lost 0 bases, with 9 bases between them. The CDR3 reads CASSLDRHSGNTIYF. DNA for the CDR3: TGTGCCAGCAGCTTGGACAGACACTCTGGAAACACCATATATTTT.

This clonotype has at least ten counts. V and J are TRBV13 and TRBJ1-1; no clear D. The CDR3 is 14 residues long. Germline lookup yields CDR1 PRHDT and CDR2 FYEKMQ (reference sequence). V lost 8 bases to trimming and J lost 5 bases, with 18 bases between them. The CDR3 is CASLGAGVLTEAFF. In nucleotides, the CDR3 is TGTGCCAGCTTAGGAGCGGGCGTTTTGACTGAAGCTTTCTTT.